This entry lists 8 T cell receptor beta chains sequenced from one sample in a study of blood T cell repertoires in COVID-19. Repertoires were generated with immunoSEQ multiplex PCR, while TCRdb's copy carries only in-frame clones and drops some. Among some 260,000 clones, around 80% were seen once, and the ten largest hold approximately 4%. The sequencing input was PBMCs or T cells enriched from blood (not recorded which). The receptors originated from a man between 25 and 39 years old with acute COVID-19.

The genes are TRBV15 and TRBJ1-4; D perhaps matches TRBD1 (6 bases). The V and J ends lost 1 base and 8 bases respectively, with 20 bases between them. The CDR3 contains 17 residues. The germline V gene has CDR1 LNHNV and CDR2 YYDKDF (reference sequence). CDR3 residues: CATSRGDNRVRDEKLFF. The CDR3 region has the DNA TGTGCCACCAGCAGAGGGGACAACAGGGTTCGGGACGAAAAACTGTTTTTT. The full variable domain, rest sourced from reference TRBV15 and TRBJ1-4, is DAMVIQNPRYQVTQFGKPVTLSCSQTLNHNVMYWYQQKSSQAPKLLFHYYDKDFNNEADTPDNFQSRRPNTSFCFLDIRSPGLGDTAMYLCATSRGDNRVRDEKLFFGSGTQLSVL.

The chain joins TRBV6-5 to TRBJ1-4; no definite D call. Germline CDR1 reads MNHEY; CDR2 reads SVGAGI. V lost 8 bases to trimming and J lost 8 bases, with 15 bases between them. The length of the CDR3 is 13 residues. The CDR3 is CASQRDFGEKLFF. DNA of the CDR3: TGTGCCAGCCAGCGGGATTTCGGCGAAAAACTGTTTTTT.

The chain carries TRBV7-2 and TRBJ2-2, with 12 nucleotides matching TRBD1. Trimming removed 6 bases from V and 0 bases from J; junction bases left unmatched: 8. The CDR3 sequence is 18 residues long. The germline CDR1 and CDR2 sequences are SGHTA and FQGNSA. The CDR3 is CASRWPGTGGANTGELFF. As DNA, the CDR3 is TGTGCCAGCAGGTGGCCCGGGACAGGGGGCGCGAACACCGGGGAGCTGTTTTTT.

This chain uses TRBV5-5 with TRBJ2-5; D call uncertain. Between the trimmed V and J ends, which lost 4 bases and 5 bases, there was a span of 18 bases. CDR3 length: 15 residues. The germline gives CDR1 SGHKS, CDR2 YYEKEE (reference sequence). CDR3 nucleotides: TGTGCCAGCAGCCTCGTAGAGCCATCAAGTGAGACCCAGTACTTC. Translating gives CASSLVEPSSETQYF.

Note on this clone: Other DNA sequences in this sample translate to the same CDR3. The CDR3 coding sequence is TGTGCCAGCAGCGTAGCTAGCACCTACAATGAGCAGTTCTTC. This gives the protein CASSVASTYNEQFF. This chain joins TRBV9 and TRBJ2-1, with D maybe TRBD2 (5 bases). The V gene lost 0 bases and the J gene lost 2 bases, with 6 bases spanning the gap. Germline values: CDR1 SGDLS, CDR2 YYNGEE. The CDR3 extends over 14 amino acids.

V is TRBV5-4 and J is TRBJ1-1, with TRBD1 matching 7 bases. Germline loops: CDR1 SGHNT, CDR2 YYREEE (reference sequence). The J segment lost 2 bases and the V segment lost 2 bases, leaving 6 bases of the junction unmatched. This CDR3 is 15 amino acids long. The CDR3 spells CASSLPGGGNTEAFF. In nucleotides, the CDR3 is TGTGCCAGCAGCTTACCCGGAGGGGGCAACACTGAAGCTTTCTTT.

This rearrangement joins TRBV3-1 (or the pseudogene TRBV3-2) to TRBJ1-6, with D possibly being TRBD1 (5 bases). Between the trimmed V and J ends, which lost 1 base and 7 bases, there was a span of 8 bases. The CDR3 sequence is 14 residues long. From germline, CDR1 is LGHDT and CDR2 YNNKEL (reference sequence). The CDR3 is CASSQGQLNSPLHF. The CDR3 region has the DNA TGTGCCAGCAGCCAAGGACAGCTAAATTCACCCCTCCACTTT.

In its sample, this clone was seen a few times. The chain has TRBV25-1 and TRBJ2-3; 8 nucleotides match TRBD1. The germline V gene has CDR1 MGHDK and CDR2 SYGVNS. The V segment lost 5 bases and the J segment 6 bases; nucleotides outside the gene matches: 7. This CDR3 region has 14 residues. The CDR3 here is CASSTQTGADTQYF. DNA for the CDR3: TGTGCCAGCAGTACCCAGACAGGGGCGGATACGCAGTATTTT.